Presented here are 15 T cell receptor beta chains from one specimen sequenced in a study of T cell responses to AZD1222 COVID-19 vaccine. Measured with immunoSEQ multiplex PCR; TCRdb has only the in-frame clones, and not every one. This sample yields around 120,000 clones, of which 80% to 90% are seen a single time; 7.7% belongs to the top ten. Specimen: peripheral blood, collected on day 0 of AZD1222 vaccination. The origin of the receptors is an adult in good health.

The chain employs TRBV5-4 and TRBJ2-6; D ambiguous. CDR1 and CDR2 from the germline V gene are SGHNT and YYREEE (reference sequence). With 1 base removed from V and 4 bases from J, the gap between germline ends came to 3 bases. The CDR3 has 13 residues. CDR3 nucleotides: TGTGCCAGCAGCTTGTCCGGGGCCAACGTCCTGACTTTC. Amino acids: CASSLSGANVLTF.

The chain recombines TRBV4-3 with TRBJ2-1; TRBD2 aligns across 10 bases. The CDR3 has 15 residues. The V segment lost 3 bases and the J segment 7 bases; nucleotides outside the gene matches: 6. The germline V gene has CDR1 LGHNA and CDR2 YSLEER. CDR3 in amino acids: CASSHFSSGRNEQFF. CDR3 sequence (DNA): TGCGCCAGCAGCCATTTCTCTAGCGGGAGAAATGAGCAGTTCTTC.

On this clone itself: The same CDR3 arises from other DNA sequences in this sample as well. The rearrangement joins TRBV28 to TRBJ1-5; D remains ambiguous. Germline CDR1 reads MDHEN; CDR2 reads SYDVKM. V lost 2 bases, J lost 2 bases, and 7 bases lay in between. This CDR3 is built from 14 residues. The CDR3 nucleotides read TGTGCCAGCAGTTTAGGGCAGGGCAATCAGCCCCAGCATTTT. It yields the protein CASSLGQGNQPQHF.

This chain links TRBV19 with TRBJ1-2; perhaps TRBD1 as D (6 bases). V lost 5 bases and J lost 8, with 15 bases in between. There are 13 residues in the CDR3. Per germline, CDR1 LNHDA and CDR2 SQIVND (reference sequence). The CDR3 loop reads CASSDRRDKGYTF. As DNA, the CDR3 is TGTGCCAGTAGTGATCGCCGGGACAAAGGCTACACCTTC.

This sequence joins TRBV19 and TRBJ2-7; possible D gene TRBD1, 6 bases. Deletions cut 5 bases from V and 0 bases from J, with 14 bases between. This CDR3 comprises 15 residues. Germline V CDR1 and CDR2: LNHDA, SQIVND (reference sequence). CDR3 loop: CASSGDTKTSYEQYF. CDR3 DNA sequence: TGTGCCAGTAGTGGGGACACCAAAACCTCCTACGAGCAGTACTTC. Drawing the rest from reference TRBV19 and TRBJ2-7, the complete variable domain is DGGITQSPKYLFRKEGQNVTLSCEQNLNHDAMYWYRQDPGQGLRLIYYSQIVNDFQKGDIAEGYSVSREKKESFPLTVTSAQKNPTAFYLCASSGDTKTSYEQYFGPGTRLTVT.

This chain joins TRBV1 and TRBJ2-7. TRBV1 is recorded as a pseudogene. The CDR3 runs 17 residues. CDR3 DNA: TGCACCAGCAGCCAAGGCGTTGATCGGCACTTCTCCGGCGAGCAGTACTTC. Translation gives CTSSQGVDRHFSGEQYF.

V and J are TRBV6-2 or TRBV6-3 and TRBJ2-3, with TRBD2 identical over 10 bases. Germline-derived CDR1 and CDR2 are MNHEY and SVGEGT. Trimming cost V 0 bases and J 3 bases; bases outside gene matches: 6. CDR3 length: 17 residues. The CDR3, as DNA: TGTGCCAGCAGTTACTCGGCCACTAGCGGGACTACAGATACGCAGTATTTT. Translation gives CASSYSATSGTTDTQYF.

The chain combines TRBV10-2 with TRBJ2-4; D possibly corresponds to TRBD1 (6 bases). CDR3 length equals 15 residues. Germline loops: CDR1 WSHSY, CDR2 SAAADI. Trimming took off 5 bases at V and 0 bases at J, with 11 bases between the two ends. The CDR3 protein is CASSPDSLAKNIQYF. Written as DNA, the CDR3 is TGCGCCAGCAGTCCGGACAGCTTAGCCAAAAACATTCAGTACTTC.

This rearrangement joins TRBV27 to TRBJ1-5, with D unclear. Trimming removed 8 bases at V and 4 bases at J, with 12 bases between. Germline assignment: CDR1 MNHEY and CDR2 SMNVEV (reference sequence). The CDR3 totals 13 residues. The chain's CDR3 is CASQATANQPQHF. CDR3 DNA: TGTGCCAGCCAGGCAACGGCAAATCAGCCCCAGCATTTT.

V gene TRBV6-4 combines with J gene TRBJ1-5, with 8 positions matching TRBD1. The CDR3 runs to 14 residues. The trim removed 2 bases at V and 6 bases at J, leaving 3 bases unmatched. Germline assignment: CDR1 MRHNA and CDR2 SNTAGT. This chain's CDR3 is CASSDPGGIQPQHF. The CDR3 nucleotides are TGTGCCAGCAGTGACCCAGGGGGCATTCAGCCCCAGCATTTT.

This chain's CDR3 is CASSLSSRGPNYEQYF. CDR3 coding DNA: TGCGCCAGCAGCCTTAGCTCTCGGGGCCCCAACTACGAGCAGTACTTC. The rearrangement links TRBV4-1 to TRBJ2-7; D is possibly TRBD1 or TRBD2 (5 bases each). CDR3 length equals 16 residues. V was shortened by 4 bases and J by 3 bases, with 19 bases between the two germline ends. In germline, CDR1 is MGHRA, CDR2 YSYEKL.

The rearrangement links TRBV12-3 or TRBV12-4 to TRBJ1-2, with 9 bases fitting TRBD1. CDR3 length: 13 amino acids. V was clipped by 6 bases and J by 5 bases; unmatched bases: 4. CDR3 sequence: CASSPDRGYGYTF. The DNA of the CDR3 is TGTGCCAGCAGCCCGGACAGGGGTTATGGCTACACCTTC.

The rearrangement links TRBV7-2 to TRBJ2-5; D is unclear. Germline CDR1 reads SGHTA; CDR2 reads FQGNSA. This CDR3 is built from 12 residues. Trimming pared 5 bases from V and 2 bases from J, leaving 6 bases between. The CDR3 is CASSRRQETQYF. The CDR3 DNA is TGTGCCAGCAGCCGACGTCAAGAGACCCAGTACTTC. Full variable domain (remainder filled in from reference TRBV7-2 and TRBJ2-5): GAGVSQSPSNKVTEKGKDVELRCDPISGHTALYWYRQSLGQGLEFLIYFQGNSAPDKSGLPSDRFSAERTGGSVSTLTIQRTQQEDSAVYLCASSRRQETQYFGPGTRLLVL.

This clone was counted only a few times. The CDR3 DNA follows: TGCAGTGCTAGTACTAGCGGGAGTACCGGGGAGCTGTTTTTT. Amino acids: CSASTSGSTGELFF. The V and J genes are TRBV20-1 and TRBJ2-2, with TRBD2 matching over 11 bases. Germline CDR1 is DFQATT and CDR2 is SNEGSKA (reference sequence). V trimming: 3 bases; J trimming: 5 bases; junction bases outside the gene matches: 2. The CDR3 contains 14 residues.

The chain recombines TRBV21-1 with TRBJ1-5; the D call TRBD1 from the table was never checked on the DNA. TRBV21-1 is classified as a pseudogene. The CDR3 runs 19 residues. The CDR3 sequence: CASSSWGWTGAESNQPQHF. The DNA for the CDR3 is TGTGCCAGCAGCTCCTGGGGTTGGACAGGGGCCGAAAGCAATCAGCCCCAGCATTTT.